This T cell receptor beta chain is drawn from a study of T cell changes during pregnancy in multiple sclerosis. The assay was immunoSEQ multiplex PCR, and TCRdb's table has in-frame clones only and misses some. The data contain about 60,000 clones, about 90% of them singletons. Germline assignment: CDR1 KGHSH and CDR2 LQKENI. V was clipped by 2 bases and J by 9 bases; unmatched bases: 5. CDR3 length: 15 residues. The chain recombines TRBV18 with TRBJ2-4, with 12 positions matching TRBD1. This material consisted of CD4+ T cells from peripheral blood mononuclear cells, taken in the first trimester of pregnancy. This receptor was obtained from a female donor with multiple sclerosis, enrolled in a pregnancy study. CDR3: CASSPGTGGWGIQYF. In DNA, the CDR3 is TGTGCCAGCTCACCAGGGACAGGGGGCTGGGGCATTCAGTACTTC.